The text below deals with one T cell receptor (beta chain). What it binds is unknown. Here immunoSEQ multiplex PCR was the method, and the copy in TCRdb shows in-frame clones only, minus some. The sample has around 70,000 clones; 70% to 90% are singletons. The sample comes from a study of T cell responses to AZD1222 COVID-19 vaccine. Pooled together were second doses at about 4 or about 12 weeks. Germline-derived CDR1 and CDR2 are MNHEY and SMNVEV (reference sequence). V was cut by 6 bases and J by 2 bases, with 20 bases left in between. The CDR3 extends over 16 amino acids. The study's findings and limits: Clonal diversity was possibly underestimated, and white British individuals and females predominated among donors.

The chain is built from TRBV27 and TRBJ2-7, with a weak D call TRBD1 (6 bases). This specimen consisted of peripheral blood, obtained 28 days after the second AZD1222 dose. This receptor was identified in an adult who received the AZD1222 COVID-19 vaccine. Written as DNA, the CDR3 is TGTGCCAGCAGCCAACGTTTGACAGGCACCACCTACGAGCAGTACTTC. This sequence encodes CASSQRLTGTTYEQYF.